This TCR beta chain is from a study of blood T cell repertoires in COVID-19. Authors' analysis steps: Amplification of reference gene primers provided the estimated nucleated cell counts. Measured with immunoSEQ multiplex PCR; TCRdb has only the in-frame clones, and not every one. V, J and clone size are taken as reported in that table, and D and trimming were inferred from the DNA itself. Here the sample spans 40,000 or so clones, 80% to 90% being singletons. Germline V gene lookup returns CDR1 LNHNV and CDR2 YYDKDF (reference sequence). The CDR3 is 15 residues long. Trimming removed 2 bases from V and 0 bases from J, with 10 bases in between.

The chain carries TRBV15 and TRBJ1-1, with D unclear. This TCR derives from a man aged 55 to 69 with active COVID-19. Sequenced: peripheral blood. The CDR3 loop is CATSRSPTVNTEAFF. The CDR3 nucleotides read TGTGCCACCAGCAGATCCCCCACAGTGAACACTGAAGCTTTCTTT.